This T cell receptor beta chain was identified in a study of cytomegalovirus exposure and HLA in healthy donors. Study-level points and caveats: TCR association rates varied by HLA locus in a later analysis, with DRB1 highest and HLA-C lowest.

60 Vbeta and 13 Jbeta primers were used in PCR. The repertoire was sequenced with immunoSEQ multiplex PCR; TCRdb's copy has only in-frame clones and lacks some. The sample lists under 200,000 clones, approximately 80% occurring once. About this clone: What it recognizes is unknown.

The sequence was collected from a middle-aged man in good health and CMV-seropositive. Sequencing was done on a sample of PBMCs.

CDR3 sequence (DNA): TGTGCCAGCAGCATAAAACAGGGAGGGACTGAAGCTTTCTTT. Translation gives CASSIKQGGTEAFF. V usage is TRBV5-6 and J usage is TRBJ1-1, with TRBD1 as a possible D gene (6 bases). The CDR3 is 14 residues long. The V gene lost 4 bases and the J gene lost 5 bases, with 15 bases spanning the gap. Germline CDR1 and CDR2: SGHDT and YYEEEE. Full variable domain (missing parts from reference TRBV5-6 and TRBJ1-1): DAGVTQSPTHLIKTRGQQVTLRCSPKSGHDTVSWYQQALGQGPQFIFQYYEEEERQRGNFPDRFSGHQFPNYSSELNVNALLLGDSALYLCASSIKQGGTEAFFGQGTRLTVV.